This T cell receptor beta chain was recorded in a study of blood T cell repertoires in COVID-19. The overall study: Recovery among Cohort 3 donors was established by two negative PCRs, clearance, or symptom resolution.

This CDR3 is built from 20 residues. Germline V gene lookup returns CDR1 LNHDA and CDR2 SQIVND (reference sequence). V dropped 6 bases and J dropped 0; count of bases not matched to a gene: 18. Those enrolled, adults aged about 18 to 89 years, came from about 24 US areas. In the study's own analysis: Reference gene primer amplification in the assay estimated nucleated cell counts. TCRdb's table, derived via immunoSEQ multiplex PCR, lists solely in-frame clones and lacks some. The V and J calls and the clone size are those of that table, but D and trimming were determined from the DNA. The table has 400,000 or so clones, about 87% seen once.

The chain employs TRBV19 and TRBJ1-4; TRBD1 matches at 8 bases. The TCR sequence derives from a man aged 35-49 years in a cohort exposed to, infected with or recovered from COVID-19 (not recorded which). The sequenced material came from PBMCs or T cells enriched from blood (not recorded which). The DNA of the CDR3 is TGTGCCAGTAGGCCTCCGTATGGGACAGGTATTGCGGCAACTAATGAAAAACTGTTTTTT. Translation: CASRPPYGTGIAATNEKLFF.